This T cell receptor beta chain was recorded in a study of T cell repertoires in cytomegalovirus infection. This clonotype was seen a few times. The antigen remains undetermined. Findings and limits, study-wide: Frequencies of public TCR beta families were cumulated, and this identified carriers of CMV plus the relevant HLA. HLA-C-restricted CMV-specific TCR beta clonotypes prevailed in the ex vivo response.

This CDR3 spans 12 amino acids. V lost 8 bases, J lost 2 bases, and 9 bases lay in between. Germline CDR1 and CDR2: LNHNV and YYDKDF (reference sequence). TCRdb passed the reads through MiXCR, listing each CDR3 protein once. The data contain about 310,000 distinct CDR3 sequences, 25% of them seen just once; the ten biggest clones take up roughly 14%. V is TRBV15 and J is TRBJ2-5; D is undetermined. The sequencing used cultured PBMCs, collected from culture after CMV antigen stimulation. The TCR originated in a human donor in good health (CMV status not recorded). Some clones in this sample may be carry-over from other donors' samples. CDR3 bases: TGTGCCACCGGACGGTATCAAGAGACCCAGTACTTC. Translated, it gives CATGRYQETQYF.